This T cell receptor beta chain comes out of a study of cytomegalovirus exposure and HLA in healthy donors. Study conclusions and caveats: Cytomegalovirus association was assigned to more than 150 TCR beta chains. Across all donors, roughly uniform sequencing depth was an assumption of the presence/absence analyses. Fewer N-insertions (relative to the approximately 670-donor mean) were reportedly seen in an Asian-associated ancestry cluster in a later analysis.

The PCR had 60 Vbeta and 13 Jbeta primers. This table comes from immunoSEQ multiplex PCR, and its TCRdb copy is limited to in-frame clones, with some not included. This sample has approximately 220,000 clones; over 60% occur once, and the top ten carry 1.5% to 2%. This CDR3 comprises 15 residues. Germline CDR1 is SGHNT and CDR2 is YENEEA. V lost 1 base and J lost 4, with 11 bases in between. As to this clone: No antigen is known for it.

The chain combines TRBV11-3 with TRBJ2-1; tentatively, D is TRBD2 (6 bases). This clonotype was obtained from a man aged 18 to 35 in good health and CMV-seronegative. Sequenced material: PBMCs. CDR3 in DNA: TGTGCCAGCAGCTTAGTTGGGGGGTCTTACAATGAGCAGTTCTTC. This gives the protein CASSLVGGSYNEQFF.